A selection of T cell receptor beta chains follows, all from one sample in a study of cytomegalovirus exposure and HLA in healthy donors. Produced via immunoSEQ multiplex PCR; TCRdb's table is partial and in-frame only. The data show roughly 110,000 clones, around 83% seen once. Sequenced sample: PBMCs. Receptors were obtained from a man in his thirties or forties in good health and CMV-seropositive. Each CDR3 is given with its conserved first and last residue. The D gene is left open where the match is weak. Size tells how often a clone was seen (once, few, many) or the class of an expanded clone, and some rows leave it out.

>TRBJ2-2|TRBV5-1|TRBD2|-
TGCGCCAGCAGCTTTAGGACTAGCGGGGAAACGTCGGGCACCGGGGAGCTGTTTTTT
CASSFRTSGETSGTGELFF
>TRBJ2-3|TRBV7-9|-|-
TGTGCCAGCAGCCACGGGGTGGATTTT
CASSHGVDF
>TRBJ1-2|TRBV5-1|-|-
TGCGCCAGCAGTCCGGATCCCCCGGGTGGCTACACCTTC
CASSPDPPGGYTF
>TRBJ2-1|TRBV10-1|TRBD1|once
TGCGCCAGCAGTGACTATCGACAGGGGCCCTACAATGAGCAGTTCTTC
CASSDYRQGPYNEQFF
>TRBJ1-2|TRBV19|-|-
TGTGCCAGTAGTATAACAGGTTTTCCAGGGTCGAGTGGCTACACCTTC
CASSITGFPGSSGYTF
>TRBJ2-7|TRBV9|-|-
TGTGCCAGCAGCGTCACCGGGACGACAGGATTGAGCGAGCAGTACTTC
CASSVTGTTGLSEQYF
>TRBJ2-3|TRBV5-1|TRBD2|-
TGCGCCAGCAGCTTAGCGGGGCCAGACACAGATACGCAGTATTTT
CASSLAGPDTDTQYF
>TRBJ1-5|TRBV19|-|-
TGTGCCAGTAGTATACGTGTGCAGGGAGGACAGCCCCAGCATTTT
CASSIRVQGGQPQHF
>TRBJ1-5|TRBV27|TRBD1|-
TGTGCCAGCAGTCCGCGACAGGGGGGGAGTCAGCCCCAGCATTTT
CASSPRQGGSQPQHF
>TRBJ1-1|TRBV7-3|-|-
TGTGCCAGCAGCTCCGACAGTAACACTGAAGCTTTCTTT
CASSSDSNTEAFF
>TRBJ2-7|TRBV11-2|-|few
TGTGCCAGCAGCGACTACAGGGAAAGGGTCTACGAGCAGTACTTC
CASSDYRERVYEQYF
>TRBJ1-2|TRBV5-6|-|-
TGTGCCAGCAGCTTGAAGCGGGGGATCTTC
CASSLKRGIF
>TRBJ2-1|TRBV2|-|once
TGTGCCAGCAGTGATCCTGGACAGGGGGCACTAGCGGGAGAGTCCTACAATGAGCAGTTCTTC
CASSDPGQGALAGESYNEQFF
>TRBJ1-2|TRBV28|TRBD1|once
TGTGCCAGCAGTTTCAGGGGGGTACACTATGGCTACACCTTC
CASSFRGVHYGYTF
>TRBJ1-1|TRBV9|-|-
TGTGCCAGCAGCGTCGACATGAACACTGAAGCTTTCTTT
CASSVDMNTEAFF
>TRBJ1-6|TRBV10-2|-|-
TGCGCCAGCAGTTCTAAAATGGATTCACCCCTCCACTTT
CASSSKMDSPLHF
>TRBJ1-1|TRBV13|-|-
TGTGCCAGCAGCTTAGAGGGTTCAGCCCGAGGGTTAGCTTTCTTT
CASSLEGSARGLAFF
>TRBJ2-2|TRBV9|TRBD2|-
TGTGCCAGCAGCGGGCTAGCGGGGGTGCCCGGGGAGCTGTTTTTT
CASSGLAGVPGELFF
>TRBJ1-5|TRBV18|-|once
TGTGCCAGCTCACCAGCAGGTTCCCAGCCCCAGCATTTT
CASSPAGSQPQHF
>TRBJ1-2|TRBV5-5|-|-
TGTGCCAGCAGTTCTGCCGGGAGCTATGGCTACACCTTC
CASSSAGSYGYTF
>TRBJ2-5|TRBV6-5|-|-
TGTGCCAGCAGTTACTCGTTCGGGACCCAGTACTTC
CASSYSFGTQYF
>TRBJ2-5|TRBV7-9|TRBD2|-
TGTGCCAGCAGTTCGCCGGGACTAGCGGGCCTTGAGTACTTC
CASSSPGLAGLEYF
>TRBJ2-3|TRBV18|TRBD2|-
TGTGCCAGCTCACCGAACGTACCGGGACTAGGTTCAGATACGCAGTATTTT
CASSPNVPGLGSDTQYF
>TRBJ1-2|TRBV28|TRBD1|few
TGTGCCAGCAGTCCCCCCGGGACAGGGCCCGATGGCTACACCTTC
CASSPPGTGPDGYTF